A selection of T cell receptor beta chains follows, all from one sample in a study of cytomegalovirus exposure and HLA in healthy donors. Only in-frame clones appear in the TCRdb table, and some are missing; sequencing was by immunoSEQ multiplex PCR. The table shows about 120,000 clones, with around 81% occurring only once. Sequencing input: PBMCs. The receptors here all came from a female donor in good health and CMV-seronegative. Both conserved end residues are part of each CDR3. A D gene is named only where the DNA matches it firmly. Size is omitted from some rows. Given values are once, few, many or a class for expanded clones.

>few|TRBJ2-5|TRBV18|TRBD1
CASSPGTGEEQYF
TGTGCCAGCTCACCTGGGACAGGGGAAGAGCAGTACTTC
>once|TRBJ2-7|TRBV6-5|.
CASGRTGTYEQYF
TGTGCCAGCGGACGTACGGGGACCTACGAGCAGTACTTC
>.|TRBJ1-4|TRBV19|TRBD1
CASYGTGGIKLFF
TGTGCCAGTTATGGGACAGGGGGCATTAAACTGTTTTTT
>.|TRBJ1-5|TRBV4-1|.
CASSPAGGNQPQHF
TGTGCCAGCAGCCCCGCAGGGGGCAATCAGCCCCAGCATTTT
>.|TRBJ1-6|TRBV7-9|.
CASSLYNSLSAFNSPLHF
TGTGCCAGCAGCTTATATAACAGCCTGTCCGCCTTTAATTCACCCCTCCACTTT
>.|TRBJ2-2|TRBV2|.
CASGVRANTGELFF
TGTGCCAGCGGTGTGCGAGCAAACACCGGGGAGCTGTTTTTT
>.|TRBJ1-2|TRBV27|.
CASSATRVKGNYGYTF
TGTGCCAGCAGTGCAACCAGGGTCAAGGGGAACTATGGCTACACCTTC
>.|TRBJ1-5|TRBV19|.
CASSRTESNQPQHF
TGTGCCAGTAGTAGAACGGAGAGCAATCAGCCCCAGCATTTT
>.|TRBJ1-4|TRBV6-1|.
CASRGRTRQNEKLFF
TGTGCCAGCAGAGGACGGACAAGACAAAATGAAAAACTGTTTTTT
>.|TRBJ1-5|TRBV21-1|.
CASSPRVGGREPQHF
TGTGCCAGCAGCCCCCGTGTGGGAGGGCGGGAGCCCCAGCATTTT
>.|TRBJ1-1|TRBV5-1|TRBD1
CASSPGTGKEAFF
TGCGCCAGCAGCCCAGGGACAGGGAAAGAAGCTTTCTTT
>.|TRBJ2-5|TRBV30|TRBD2
CAWSQRRTSGAQETQYF
TGTGCCTGGAGCCAACGCAGGACTAGCGGCGCACAAGAGACCCAGTACTTC
>.|TRBJ2-7|TRBV5-1|.
CASSLRSAGGVREQYF
TGCGCCAGCAGCTTGAGGTCAGCGGGTGGGGTGAGGGAGCAGTACTTC
>once|TRBJ2-3|TRBV7-2|TRBD2
CASSLAALAASTDTQYF
TGTGCCAGCAGCTTAGCTGCACTAGCGGCTAGCACAGATACGCAGTATTTT
>.|TRBJ1-6|TRBV15|.
CATSTSWSSYNSPLHF
TGTGCCACCAGCACGAGCTGGAGCTCCTATAATTCACCCCTCCACTTT
>.|TRBJ1-2|TRBV5-1|TRBD1
CASSLRGQPSGGYTF
TGCGCCAGCAGCTTGAGGGGACAGCCGTCGGGGGGCTACACCTTC
>.|TRBJ2-2|TRBV7-5|.
CARSPGGRLPTGELFF
TGTGCCAGAAGCCCGGGAGGGCGACTCCCCACCGGGGAGCTGTTTTTT
>.|TRBJ2-5|TRBV5-1|.
CAAARNRKETQYF
TGCGCCGCAGCCCGGAACAGGAAAGAGACCCAGTACTTC
>.|TRBJ2-7|TRBV2|TRBD2
CASSERELAPEQYF
TGTGCCAGCAGCGAGCGGGAGCTTGCGCCCGAGCAGTACTTC
>.|TRBJ1-1|TRBV29-1|TRBD1
CSGHRGPAEAFF
TGCAGCGGTCACAGGGGGCCCGCTGAAGCTTTCTTT
>once|TRBJ1-5|TRBV25-1|.
CASSERREGYSNQPQHF
TGTGCCAGCAGTGAGAGGAGGGAAGGTTATAGCAATCAGCCCCAGCATTTT
>.|TRBJ1-1|TRBV29-1|TRBD1
CSVGPIPGGRNTEAFF
TGCAGCGTGGGCCCTATTCCAGGGGGCAGGAACACTGAAGCTTTCTTT
>once|TRBJ1-5|TRBV28|.
CASSLLFRPQHF
TGTGCCAGCAGTTTACTTTTCCGGCCCCAGCATTTT
>.|TRBJ2-2|TRBV6-1|TRBD2
CASSSRGVNTGELFF
TGTGCCAGCAGCTCCCGGGGGGTGAACACCGGGGAGCTGTTTTTT
>.|TRBJ2-7|TRBV5-4|.
CASSHGAGSSYEQYF
TGTGCCAGCAGCCACGGCGCGGGAAGCTCCTACGAGCAGTACTTC
>.|TRBJ2-5|TRBV27|.
CASSAHRDRETQYF
TGTGCCAGCAGTGCCCACAGGGACCGGGAGACCCAGTACTTC
>.|TRBJ1-3|TRBV28|TRBD1
CASKGGTGGRRNTIYF
TGTGCCAGCAAAGGGGGGACAGGGGGCAGGAGAAACACCATATATTTT
>.|TRBJ2-7|TRBV25-1|TRBD2
CASSLAGGSYEQYF
TGTGCCAGCAGTCTAGCGGGAGGCTCCTACGAGCAGTACTTC
>.|TRBJ1-2|TRBV2|.
CASSEGTAYNYGYTF
TGTGCCAGCAGTGAAGGGACAGCATATAACTATGGCTACACCTTC
>few|TRBJ2-5|TRBV5-1|TRBD1
CASSRRQGAGETQYF
TGCGCCAGCAGCCGACGCCAGGGGGCCGGGGAGACCCAGTACTTC
>.|TRBJ2-7|TRBV28|.
CASTGLSYEQYF
TGTGCCAGCACGGGACTGTCCTACGAGCAGTACTTC
>.|TRBJ2-5|TRBV19|TRBD1
CASSSTGAVPQETQYF
TGTGCCAGTAGTTCGACAGGGGCCGTACCCCAAGAGACCCAGTACTTC
>.|TRBJ2-7|TRBV6-5|TRBD1
CASKRDRTLYEQYF
TGTGCCAGCAAGAGGGACAGAACCCTCTACGAGCAGTACTTC